One sample yielded the 31 T cell receptor beta chains listed below, sequenced in a study of blood T cell repertoires in COVID-19. Libraries were prepared by immunoSEQ multiplex PCR; TCRdb keeps only in-frame clonotypes and omits some of them. In the table there are about 170,000 clones, around 87% of which are singletons. Sample: peripheral blood. These receptors were obtained from a woman of 80 years or more in a cohort sampled during active or convalescent COVID-19.

This sequence joins TRBV7-6 and TRBJ1-4; maybe TRBD1 (5 bases). Looked up from germline, CDR1 is SGHVS and CDR2 is FNYEAQ. V lost 0 bases to trimming and J lost 8 bases, with 16 bases between them. The CDR3 loop spans 16 amino acids. The CDR3 nucleotides read TGTGCCAGCAGCTTAGCGGTGATGGGGGGGGAGGAAAAACTGTTTTTT. Its translation is CASSLAVMGGEEKLFF. Variable domain in full (rest from reference TRBV7-6 and TRBJ1-4): GAGVSQSPRYKVTKRGQDVALRCDPISGHVSLYWYRQALGQGPEFLTYFNYEAQQDKSGLPNDRFSAERPEGSISTLTIQRTEQRDSAMYRCASSLAVMGGEEKLFFGSGTQLSVL.

The V gene is TRBV18, the J gene TRBJ1-1; D uncertain. Germline V gene sequence: CDR1 KGHSH, CDR2 LQKENI. This CDR3 comprises 16 residues. The germline V and J ends were trimmed by 0 bases and 7 bases, with 18 bases remaining between them. CDR3 loop: CASSPPKTAGLLEAFF. The CDR3 DNA follows: TGTGCCAGCTCACCACCTAAGACGGCAGGACTTCTTGAAGCTTTCTTT. Together with reference TRBV18 and TRBJ1-1, the CDR3 gives the full variable domain: NAGVMQNPRHLVRRRGQEARLRCSPMKGHSHVYWYRQLPEEGLKFMVYLQKENIIDESGMPKERFSAEFPKEGPSILRIQQVVRGDSAAYFCASSPPKTAGLLEAFFGQGTRLTVV.

This chain links TRBV4-1 with TRBJ2-3; 9 nucleotides align to TRBD2. This CDR3 region has 16 residues. CDR1 and CDR2 (germline): MGHRA, YSYEKL. After removal of 5 bases from V and 2 bases from J, the junction contained 8 bases not matched to a gene. The CDR3 sequence: CASSSPGLAYTDTQYF. CDR3 sequence (DNA): TGCGCCAGCAGCTCGCCGGGACTAGCTTACACAGATACGCAGTATTTT.

This clone was counted only a few times. V gene TRBV24-1 combines with J gene TRBJ1-2; 7 nucleotides align to TRBD1. This CDR3 contains 14 residues. J lost 8 bases, V lost 0 bases, and 5 bases had no gene match. The germline V gene encodes CDR1 KGHDR and CDR2 SFDVKD. CDR3 coding DNA: TGTGCCACCAGTGATTTGGGGACAGCACAGGGCTACACCTTC. As protein: CATSDLGTAQGYTF.

The J gene is TRBJ2-7, the V gene TRBV30; TRBD2 agrees at 7 bases. Germline CDR1 and CDR2: GTSNPN and SVGIG (reference sequence). The CDR3 consists of 14 residues. V was pared by 3 bases and J by 0 bases, with 5 bases of the junction left unmatched. In DNA, the CDR3 is TGTGCCTGGAGCCCCCTAGCGGACTCCTACGAGCAGTACTTC. This sequence encodes CAWSPLADSYEQYF.

This rearrangement joins TRBV18 to TRBJ1-4; TRBD1 matches at 9 bases. V lost 5 bases, J lost 7 bases, and 8 bases stayed unmatched. Germline CDR1 is KGHSH and CDR2 is LQKENI. This CDR3 has 15 residues. In nucleotides, the CDR3 is TGTGCCAGCTCAACTTCCGGGACAGGGCTTGAAAAACTGTTTTTT. Its translation is CASSTSGTGLEKLFF.

This clone was detected a few times. The chain couples TRBV3-1 (or the pseudogene TRBV3-2) to TRBJ1-2; weak D call: TRBD1 (5 bases). Germline CDR1 is LGHDT and CDR2 is YNNKEL (reference sequence). Trimming took off 0 bases at V and 0 bases at J, with 11 bases between the two ends. CDR3 length equals 16 residues. The CDR3 sequence is CASSQDLTGANYGYTF. The CDR3, as DNA: TGTGCCAGCAGCCAAGATTTAACGGGGGCTAACTATGGCTACACCTTC.

This clone turned up a few times. This sequence joins TRBV4-1 and TRBJ1-2; 8 bases are shared with TRBD1. Trimming took 1 base from V and 1 from J; bases not matched to a gene: 11. Germline V gene lookup returns CDR1 MGHRA and CDR2 YSYEKL. This CDR3 comprises 18 residues. The CDR3 sequence: CASSQVVRQGPRNYGYTF. Written as DNA, the CDR3 is TGCGCCAGCAGCCAAGTAGTGCGACAGGGGCCCCGTAACTATGGCTACACCTTC.

The V and J genes are TRBV13 and TRBJ1-6, with 7 bases aligning to TRBD1. This CDR3 has 17 residues. Germline values: CDR1 PRHDT, CDR2 FYEKMQ (reference sequence). The V segment lost 5 bases and the J segment 1 base; nucleotides outside the gene matches: 8. The CDR3 loop is CASSKLQGLSYNSPLHF. The DNA of the CDR3 is TGTGCCAGCAGCAAATTACAGGGGTTATCCTATAATTCACCCCTCCACTTT.

The rearrangement uses TRBV6-2 or TRBV6-3 and TRBJ2-7; 12 bases are shared with TRBD1. The V gene end was trimmed by 2 bases and the J gene end by 4 bases; junction bases not matched to a gene: 9. Germline loops: CDR1 MNHEY, CDR2 SVGEGT. The CDR3 extends over 17 amino acids. This chain's CDR3 is CASSYAQGQGALYEQYF. The DNA of the CDR3 is TGTGCCAGCAGTTACGCCCAGGGACAGGGGGCTTTGTACGAGCAGTACTTC.

The rearrangement uses TRBV7-2 and TRBJ1-4; D remains ambiguous. Germline V gene sequence: CDR1 SGHTA, CDR2 FQGNSA. Trimming took off 2 bases at V and 5 bases at J, with 15 bases between the two ends. This CDR3 is 16 amino acids long. CDR3 amino acids: CASSLPRGDENEKLFF. CDR3 DNA: TGTGCCAGCAGCTTACCCCGGGGAGATGAGAATGAAAAACTGTTTTTT.

This chain connects TRBV27 to TRBJ2-5; TRBD1 is a possible D gene (7 bases). CDR1 MNHEY and CDR2 SMNVEV come from the germline V gene (reference sequence). The CDR3 loop spans 15 amino acids. The ends were cut back, 3 bases at V and 5 bases at J, with 16 bases in the middle. For the CDR3, the DNA is TGTGCCAGCAGTTTCCTCGAGACAGGGAGGGAGACCCAGTACTTC. Protein sequence: CASSFLETGRETQYF.

The chain recombines TRBV7-2 with TRBJ2-1, with 11 bases matching TRBD2. CDR3 size: 15 residues. The V gene end was trimmed by 4 bases and the J gene end by 6 bases; junction bases not matched to a gene: 5. CDR1 SGHTA and CDR2 FQGNSA come from the germline V gene. The CDR3: CASSSQGTSGNEQFF. In DNA form, the CDR3 reads TGTGCCAGCAGCTCCCAGGGGACTAGCGGCAATGAGCAGTTCTTC.

The chain employs TRBV30 and TRBJ1-2, with D perhaps TRBD1 (6 bases). The germline V and J ends were trimmed by 2 bases and 1 base, with 17 bases remaining between them. Germline CDR1 GTSNPN, CDR2 SVGIG (reference sequence). The CDR3 sequence is 16 residues long. CDR3: CAWSSGVGRHNYGYTF. CDR3 in DNA: TGTGCCTGGAGTTCAGGGGTAGGGCGGCATAACTATGGCTACACCTTC.

The sample holds a few counts of this clone. This rearrangement joins TRBV7-2 to TRBJ2-1; D is possibly TRBD2 (6 bases). V lost 5 bases and J 3 bases, leaving 11 bases between the germline ends. This CDR3 has 14 amino acids. Germline V gene lookup returns CDR1 SGHTA and CDR2 FQGNSA. Written as DNA, the CDR3 is TGTGCCAGCAGCCTACAGACTAGCTACAATGAGCAGTTCTTC. This encodes CASSLQTSYNEQFF. Filled out from reference TRBV7-2 and TRBJ2-1, the complete variable domain reads GAGVSQSPSNKVTEKGKDVELRCDPISGHTALYWYRQSLGQGLEFLIYFQGNSAPDKSGLPSDRFSAERTGGSVSTLTIQRTQQEDSAVYLCASSLQTSYNEQFFGPGTRLTVL.

The genes are TRBV3-1 (or the pseudogene TRBV3-2) and TRBJ2-5; TRBD1 matches 8 bases. This CDR3 contains 15 residues. J lost 0 bases, V lost 5 bases, and 5 bases had no gene match. Per germline, CDR1 LGHDT and CDR2 YNNKEL (reference sequence). CDR3 residues: CASSADRVYQETQYF. In DNA, the CDR3 is TGTGCCAGCAGCGCGGACAGGGTGTACCAAGAGACCCAGTACTTC.

The genes are TRBV28 and TRBJ2-7; a possible D gene is TRBD2 (6 bases). V was pared by 4 bases and J by 7 bases, with 17 bases between. This CDR3 comprises 14 residues. Germline values: CDR1 MDHEN, CDR2 SYDVKM. CDR3 DNA sequence: TGTGCCAGCAGTTCCCCTGGCGGGACGCAGGAGCAGTACTTC. Translating it yields CASSSPGGTQEQYF.

The gene calls are TRBV27 and TRBJ1-3; D is possibly TRBD1 (5 bases). The CDR3 runs to 16 residues. Germline loops: CDR1 MNHEY, CDR2 SMNVEV (reference sequence). Deletions cut 6 bases from V and 5 bases from J, with 20 bases between. In DNA form, the CDR3 reads TGTGCCAGCAGCCCGAGCCCAAGGGGAACTCGAAACACCATATATTTT. This sequence encodes CASSPSPRGTRNTIYF.

The V and J genes are TRBV7-2 and TRBJ1-5; the D gene is possibly TRBD1 (5 bases). This CDR3 is built from 15 residues. From germline, CDR1 is SGHTA and CDR2 FQGNSA. The germline V and J ends were trimmed by 1 base and 5 bases, with 12 bases remaining between them. The CDR3 loop is CASSLERGLHQPQHF. DNA of the CDR3: TGTGCCAGCAGCTTAGAACGGGGGTTGCATCAGCCCCAGCATTTT.

The chain recombines TRBV3-1 (or the pseudogene TRBV3-2) with TRBJ2-7; TRBD2 might be the D (6 bases). Trimming left V 6 bases short and J 2 bases short, with 17 bases between. The germline CDR1 and CDR2 sequences are LGHDT and YNNKEL (reference sequence). The CDR3 loop spans 15 amino acids. CDR3 amino acids: CASSKSGLPPYEQYF. CDR3 sequence (DNA): TGTGCCAGCAGTAAGTCAGGACTACCCCCCTACGAGCAGTACTTC.

This chain joins TRBV27 and TRBJ2-3; a weak D match, TRBD1 (5 bases). The CDR3 contains 15 residues. Germline CDR1 is MNHEY and CDR2 is SMNVEV (reference sequence). With 4 bases removed from V and 8 bases from J, the gap between germline ends came to 19 bases. CDR3 amino acids: CASSSLLGLPGTQYF. CDR3 DNA sequence: TGTGCCAGCAGTTCCCTGCTGGGGCTCCCCGGTACGCAGTATTTT.

The chain employs TRBV18 and TRBJ1-1; no firm D call. V was pared by 1 base and J by 2 bases, with 8 bases between. The CDR3 spans 14 residues. CDR1 is KGHSH and CDR2 is LQKENI in the germline V gene. The DNA for the CDR3 is TGTGCCAGCTCACCACGAGGAGTAAACACTGAAGCTTTCTTT. Protein: CASSPRGVNTEAFF.

Only one count was recorded for this clone. The rearrangement joins TRBV30 to TRBJ1-3; 8 bases align to TRBD1. Germline V gene data show CDR1 as GTSNPN and CDR2 as SVGIG (reference sequence). This CDR3 is built from 15 residues. V lost 8 bases and J lost 0; bases outside the gene matches: 9. The CDR3: CAGRDRPPSGNTIYF. The CDR3 nucleotides are TGTGCCGGAAGGGACAGGCCACCCTCTGGAAACACCATATATTTT.

The chain joins TRBV7-2 to TRBJ2-3; 11 bases are shared with TRBD2. Germline CDR1 and CDR2: SGHTA and FQGNSA. The CDR3 is 16 residues long. V shed 6 bases, J shed 7 bases, and the junction held 12 bases outside the gene matches. CDR3: CASSKDSGRALNTQYF. The CDR3 DNA reads as TGTGCCAGCAGTAAAGATAGCGGGAGGGCCTTGAATACGCAGTATTTT.

This chain uses TRBV6-2 or TRBV6-3 with TRBJ2-6; TRBD1 aligns across 8 bases. CDR1 MNHEY and CDR2 SVGEGT come from the germline V gene. The J segment lost 1 base and the V segment lost 4 bases, leaving 9 bases of the junction unmatched. The CDR3 runs to 18 residues. CDR3 residues: CASSFAGTGGSGANVLTF. The DNA for the CDR3 is TGTGCCAGCAGTTTTGCAGGGACAGGAGGGTCTGGGGCCAACGTCCTGACTTTC.

The chain joins TRBV11-2 to TRBJ2-5; 16 bases are a match to TRBD2. The CDR3 sequence is 18 residues long. Germline trimming cut 5 bases from V and 5 bases from J; bases unmatched to any gene: 11. Germline loops: CDR1 SGHAT, CDR2 FQNNGV. The chain's CDR3 is CASSMGLAGGRGVETQYF. In DNA, the CDR3 is TGTGCCAGCAGCATGGGACTAGCGGGAGGGCGGGGTGTTGAGACCCAGTACTTC.

The J gene is TRBJ2-3, the V gene TRBV6-2 or TRBV6-3; 7 nucleotides align to TRBD1. V shed 5 bases, J shed 1 base, and the junction held 3 bases outside the gene matches. CDR3 length: 14 amino acids. Germline lookup yields CDR1 MNHEY and CDR2 SVGEGT. CDR3 in DNA: TGTGCCAGCAGTGAGGGACAGCGCACAGATACGCAGTATTTT. Its translation: CASSEGQRTDTQYF.

This rearrangement joins TRBV9 to TRBJ1-6; TRBD1 matches at 9 bases. The CDR3 spans 15 residues. V lost 0 bases, J lost 8 bases, and 3 bases stayed unmatched. Germline lookup yields CDR1 SGDLS and CDR2 YYNGEE. For the CDR3, the DNA is TGTGCCAGCAGCGTAGGGGGACAGGGAGATTCACCCCTCCACTTT. Encoded protein: CASSVGGQGDSPLHF.

The V gene is TRBV10-2, the J gene TRBJ2-3; D might be TRBD2 (6 bases). In germline, CDR1 is WSHSY, CDR2 SAAADI. The CDR3 is made up of 17 amino acids. Trimming took off 6 bases at V and 2 bases at J, with 21 bases between the two ends. CDR3 sequence: CASSQEGHRDFTDTQYF. The CDR3 bases are TGCGCCAGCAGCCAGGAGGGGCACCGAGATTTCACAGATACGCAGTATTTT.

The chain joins TRBV3-1 (or the pseudogene TRBV3-2) to TRBJ1-5, with D tentatively TRBD1 (5 bases). The CDR3 covers 15 residues. The V gene lost 2 bases and the J gene lost 1 base, with 9 bases spanning the gap. Germline CDR1 is LGHDT and CDR2 is YNNKEL (reference sequence). The CDR3 nucleotides are TGTGCCAGCAGCCAACCGGGACTGAGCAATCAGCCCCAGCATTTT. Residues: CASSQPGLSNQPQHF.

The V call is TRBV6-1, the J call TRBJ1-5; D is perhaps TRBD1 (5 bases). V lost 1 base and J lost 6, with 13 bases in between. The CDR3 is 15 residues long. CDR1 is MNHNS and CDR2 is SASEGT in the germline V gene. The CDR3 nucleotides are TGTGCCAGCAGTGAAGGTTCGACAGCCCGTCAGCCCCAGCATTTT. Translation gives CASSEGSTARQPQHF.